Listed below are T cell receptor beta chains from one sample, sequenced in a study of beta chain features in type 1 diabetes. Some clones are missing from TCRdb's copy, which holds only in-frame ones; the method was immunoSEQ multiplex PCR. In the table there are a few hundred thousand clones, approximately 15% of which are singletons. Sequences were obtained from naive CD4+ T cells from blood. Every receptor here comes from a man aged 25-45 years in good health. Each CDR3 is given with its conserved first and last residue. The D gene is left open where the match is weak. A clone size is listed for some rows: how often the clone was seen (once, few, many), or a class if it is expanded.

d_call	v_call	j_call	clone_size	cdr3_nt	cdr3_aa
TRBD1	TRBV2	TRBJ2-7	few	TGTGCCATCCCGACAGGGGGCCTATCCTACGAGCAGTACTTC	CAIPTGGLSYEQYF
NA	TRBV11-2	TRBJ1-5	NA	TGTGCCAGCAGCTTAGGAACGGATCAGCCCCAGCATTTT	CASSLGTDQPQHF
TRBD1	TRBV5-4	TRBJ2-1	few	TGTGCCAGCAGCTTATCCGGGACAGGGGGGATCAATGAGCAGTTCTTC	CASSLSGTGGINEQFF
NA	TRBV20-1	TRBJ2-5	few	TGCAGTGCAGAGAATCAGGAGACCCAGTACTTC	CSAENQETQYF
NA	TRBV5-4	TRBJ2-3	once	TGTGCCAGCAGCAAGCAGGGCCGTTCCACAGATACGCAGTATTTT	CASSKQGRSTDTQYF
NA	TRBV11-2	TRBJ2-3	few	TGTGCCAGCTCGAAAGGTGTCGCAGATACGCAGTATTTT	CASSKGVADTQYF
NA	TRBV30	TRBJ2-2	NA	TGTGCCTGGAGTCAAGGACTGAAAACCGGGGAGCTGTTTTTT	CAWSQGLKTGELFF
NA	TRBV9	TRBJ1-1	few	TGTGCCAGCAGCGTAGCCCCGGAAGGAGTTGAAGCTTTCTTT	CASSVAPEGVEAFF
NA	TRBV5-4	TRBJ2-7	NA	TGTGCCAGCAGCTTGGCCGGCGGCCAGGGAGGATACGAGCAGTACTTC	CASSLAGGQGGYEQYF
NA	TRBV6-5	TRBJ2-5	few	TGTGCCAGCAGCAACTCCCTCCAAGAGACCCAGTACTTC	CASSNSLQETQYF
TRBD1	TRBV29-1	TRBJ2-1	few	TGCAGCGTTGATAAAGAACGGGGACAGGTAGGGGCAAATGAGCAGTTCTTC	CSVDKERGQVGANEQFF
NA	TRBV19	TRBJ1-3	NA	TGTGCCAGTAGTCCTCGGACGTGGTCTGGAAACACCATATATTTT	CASSPRTWSGNTIYF
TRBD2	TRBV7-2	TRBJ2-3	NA	TGTGCCAGCAGCTTGACAGCGGGGCGAAGAGATACGCAGTATTTT	CASSLTAGRRDTQYF
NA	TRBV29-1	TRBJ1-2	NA	TGCAGCGTTGAAGATCTTAAGCAGCCGGGAGGCTACACCTTC	CSVEDLKQPGGYTF
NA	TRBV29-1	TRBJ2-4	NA	TGCAGCGTTGAAGTCGGGGACATTCAGTACTTC	CSVEVGDIQYF
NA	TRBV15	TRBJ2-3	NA	TGTGCCACCAGCAGAGATCATGGCACAGATACGCAGTATTTT	CATSRDHGTDTQYF
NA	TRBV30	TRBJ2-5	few	TGTGCCTGGAAAGGACCCTTACTAGGGACCCAGTACTTC	CAWKGPLLGTQYF
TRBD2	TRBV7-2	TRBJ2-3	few	TGTGCCAGCAGCTGGACTAGCGGAGGCACAGATACGCAGTATTTT	CASSWTSGGTDTQYF
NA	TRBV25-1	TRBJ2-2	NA	TGTGCCAGCAGTTTCCCGTTAGGGGAGCTGTTTTTT	CASSFPLGELFF
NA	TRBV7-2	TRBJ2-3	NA	TGTGCCAGCAGCTTAGACTTCCCCACAGATACGCAGTATTTT	CASSLDFPTDTQYF
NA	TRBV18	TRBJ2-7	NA	TGTGCCACTAGGGGAGCCAACTACGAGCAGTACTTC	CATRGANYEQYF
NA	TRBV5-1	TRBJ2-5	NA	TGCGCCAGCAGCTTGCGTAGGATGGGGATCGGCCAAGAGACCCAGTACTTC	CASSLRRMGIGQETQYF
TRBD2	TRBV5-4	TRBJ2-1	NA	TGTGCCAGCAGCCCTCGTGGGGGAGCGGGAATTAAAGATGAGCAGTTCTTC	CASSPRGGAGIKDEQFF
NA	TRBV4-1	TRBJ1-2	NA	TGCGCCAGCAGATTATCTGATAACTATGGCTACACCTTC	CASRLSDNYGYTF
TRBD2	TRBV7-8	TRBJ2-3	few	TGTGCCAGCAGCGGGGACTACGGCACAGATACGCAGTATTTT	CASSGDYGTDTQYF
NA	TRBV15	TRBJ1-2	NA	TGTGCCACCAGCAGAGACCCCGAGCTCGGGTGGTACTATGGCTACACCTTC	CATSRDPELGWYYGYTF
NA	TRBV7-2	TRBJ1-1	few	TGTGCCAGCAGCTTACGTCCAGGTTTGAACACTGAAGCTTTCTTT	CASSLRPGLNTEAFF
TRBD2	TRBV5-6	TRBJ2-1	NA	TGTGCCAGCAGCCCGGGACTAGCGCCGAGCTCCTACAATGAGCAGTTCTTC	CASSPGLAPSSYNEQFF
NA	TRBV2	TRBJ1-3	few	TGTGCCAGCACGGGGGACTCTGGAAACACCATATATTTT	CASTGDSGNTIYF
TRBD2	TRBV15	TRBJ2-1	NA	TGTGCCACCAGCAGTACAATAGCGGGAAAAAGCTCCTACAATGAGCAGTTCTTC	CATSSTIAGKSSYNEQFF
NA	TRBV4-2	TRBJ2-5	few	TGTGCCAGCAGCCAAGATCTGGCCCGCGGGGAGACCCAGTACTTC	CASSQDLARGETQYF
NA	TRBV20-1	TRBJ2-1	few	TGCAGTGCTAGACGGAACAATGAGCAGTTCTTC	CSARRNNEQFF
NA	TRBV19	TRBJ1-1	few	TGTGCCAGTAGTTCGACCAGAAACACTGAAGCTTTCTTT	CASSSTRNTEAFF
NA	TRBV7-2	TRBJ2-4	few	TGTGCCAGCAGCTTAGTAGGGGTCCTAAACAAAAACATTCAGTACTTC	CASSLVGVLNKNIQYF
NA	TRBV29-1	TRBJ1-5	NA	TGCAACGTTGCCTCCTCGATGAATCAGCCCCAGCATTTT	CNVASSMNQPQHF
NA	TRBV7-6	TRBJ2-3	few	TGTGCCAGCAGCTCAGACGAACCAGATACGCAGTATTTT	CASSSDEPDTQYF
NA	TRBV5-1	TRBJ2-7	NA	TGCGCCAGCAGTAGAAATAAAGGCCCGGGACTTTCCTCCTACGAGCAGTACTTC	CASSRNKGPGLSSYEQYF